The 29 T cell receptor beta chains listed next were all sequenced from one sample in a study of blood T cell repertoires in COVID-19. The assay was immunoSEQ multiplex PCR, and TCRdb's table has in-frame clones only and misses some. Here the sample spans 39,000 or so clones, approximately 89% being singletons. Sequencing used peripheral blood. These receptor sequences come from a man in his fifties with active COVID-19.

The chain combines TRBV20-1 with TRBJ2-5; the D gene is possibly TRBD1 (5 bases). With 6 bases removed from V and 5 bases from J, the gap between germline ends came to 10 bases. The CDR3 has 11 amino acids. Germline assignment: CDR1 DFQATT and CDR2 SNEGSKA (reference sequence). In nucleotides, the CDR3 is TGCAGTGCCCGACCAGGGGAGACCCAGTACTTC. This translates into CSARPGETQYF.

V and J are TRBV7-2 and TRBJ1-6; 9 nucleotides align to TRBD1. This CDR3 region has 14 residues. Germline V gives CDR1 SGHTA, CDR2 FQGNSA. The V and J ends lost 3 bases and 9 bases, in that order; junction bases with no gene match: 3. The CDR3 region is CASSLDRGASPLHF. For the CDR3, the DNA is TGTGCCAGCAGCTTGGACAGGGGCGCTTCACCCCTCCACTTT.

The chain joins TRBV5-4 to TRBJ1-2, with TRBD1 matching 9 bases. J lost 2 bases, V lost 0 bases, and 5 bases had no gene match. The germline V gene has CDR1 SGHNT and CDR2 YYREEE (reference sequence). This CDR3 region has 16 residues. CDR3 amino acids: CASSLGGTGTNYGYTF. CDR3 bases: TGTGCCAGCAGCTTGGGAGGGACAGGGACCAACTATGGCTACACCTTC.

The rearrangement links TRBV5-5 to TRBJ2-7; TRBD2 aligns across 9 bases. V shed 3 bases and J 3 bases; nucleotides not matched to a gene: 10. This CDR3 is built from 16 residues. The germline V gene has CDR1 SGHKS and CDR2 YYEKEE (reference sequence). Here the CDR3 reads CASSSGLAGGYYEQYF. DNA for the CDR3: TGTGCCAGCAGCTCGGGACTAGCCGGCGGGTACTACGAGCAGTACTTC. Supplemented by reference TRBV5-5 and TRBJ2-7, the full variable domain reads DAGVTQSPTHLIKTRGQQVTLRCSPISGHKSVSWYQQVLGQGPQFIFQYYEKEERGRGNFPDRFSARQFPNYSSELNVNALLLGDSALYLCASSSGLAGGYYEQYFGPGTRLTVT.

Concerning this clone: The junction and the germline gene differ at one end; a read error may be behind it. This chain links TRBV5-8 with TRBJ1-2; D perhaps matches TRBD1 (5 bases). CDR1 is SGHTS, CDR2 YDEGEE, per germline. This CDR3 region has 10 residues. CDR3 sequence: CASSLGGSLF. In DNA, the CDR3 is TGTGCCAGCAGCTTGGGGGGCTCCCTCTTC.

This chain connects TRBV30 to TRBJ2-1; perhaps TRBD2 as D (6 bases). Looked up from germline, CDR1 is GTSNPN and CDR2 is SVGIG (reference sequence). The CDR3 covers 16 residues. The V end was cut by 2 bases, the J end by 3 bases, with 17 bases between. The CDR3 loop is CAWSRFGTPNYNEQFF. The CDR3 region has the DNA TGTGCCTGGAGTAGGTTCGGGACTCCTAACTACAATGAGCAGTTCTTC.

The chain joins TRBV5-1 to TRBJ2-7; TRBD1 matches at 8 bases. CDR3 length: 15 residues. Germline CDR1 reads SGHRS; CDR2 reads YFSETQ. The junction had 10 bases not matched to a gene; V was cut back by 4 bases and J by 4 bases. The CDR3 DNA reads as TGCGCCAGCAGCCCGTGGCAGGGGGCCGGTTACGAGCAGTACTTC. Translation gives CASSPWQGAGYEQYF.

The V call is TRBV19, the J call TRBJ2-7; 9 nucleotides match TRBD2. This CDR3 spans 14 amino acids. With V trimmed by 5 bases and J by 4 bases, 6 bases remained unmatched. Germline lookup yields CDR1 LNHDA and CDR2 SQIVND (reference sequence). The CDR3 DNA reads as TGTGCCAGTAGTCCGACTAGCGGAGCTTACGAGCAGTACTTC. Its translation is CASSPTSGAYEQYF.

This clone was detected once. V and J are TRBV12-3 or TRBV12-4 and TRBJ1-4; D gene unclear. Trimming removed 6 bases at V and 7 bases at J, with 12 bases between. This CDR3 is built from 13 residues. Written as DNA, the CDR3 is TGTGCCAGCAGGGCGACCTGGAGTGAAAAACTGTTTTTT. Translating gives CASRATWSEKLFF.

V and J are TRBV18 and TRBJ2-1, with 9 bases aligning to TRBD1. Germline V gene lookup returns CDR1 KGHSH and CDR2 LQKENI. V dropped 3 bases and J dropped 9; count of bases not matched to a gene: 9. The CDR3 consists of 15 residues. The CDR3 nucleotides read TGTGCCAGCTCACCGGGGGGACAGGGTTTAGGTGAGCAGTTCTTC. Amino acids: CASSPGGQGLGEQFF.

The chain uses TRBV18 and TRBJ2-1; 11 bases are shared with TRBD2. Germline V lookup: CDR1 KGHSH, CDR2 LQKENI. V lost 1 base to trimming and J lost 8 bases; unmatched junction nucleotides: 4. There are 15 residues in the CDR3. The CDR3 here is CASSPLAGGLHEQFF. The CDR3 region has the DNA TGTGCCAGCTCACCACTAGCGGGAGGGCTCCATGAGCAGTTCTTC. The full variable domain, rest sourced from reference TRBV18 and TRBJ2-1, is NAGVMQNPRHLVRRRGQEARLRCSPMKGHSHVYWYRQLPEEGLKFMVYLQKENIIDESGMPKERFSAEFPKEGPSILRIQQVVRGDSAAYFCASSPLAGGLHEQFFGPGTRLTVL.

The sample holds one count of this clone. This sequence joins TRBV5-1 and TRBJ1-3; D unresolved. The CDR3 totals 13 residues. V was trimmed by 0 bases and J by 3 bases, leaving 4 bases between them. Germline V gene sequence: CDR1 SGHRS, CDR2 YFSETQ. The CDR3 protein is CASSLDSGNTIYF. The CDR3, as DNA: TGCGCCAGCAGCTTGGACAGTGGAAACACCATATATTTT.

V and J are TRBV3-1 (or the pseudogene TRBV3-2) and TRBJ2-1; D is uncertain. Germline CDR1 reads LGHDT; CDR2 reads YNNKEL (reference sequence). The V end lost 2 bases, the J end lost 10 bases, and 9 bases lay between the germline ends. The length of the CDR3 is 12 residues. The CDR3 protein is CASSQPLREQFF. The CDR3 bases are TGTGCCAGCAGCCAACCCCTCCGGGAGCAGTTCTTC.

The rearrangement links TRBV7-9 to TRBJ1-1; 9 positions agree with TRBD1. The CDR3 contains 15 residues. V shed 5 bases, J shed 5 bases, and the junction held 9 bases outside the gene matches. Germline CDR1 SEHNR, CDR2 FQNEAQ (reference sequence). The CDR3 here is CASSPHRGLWTEAFF. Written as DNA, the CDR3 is TGTGCCAGCAGCCCGCACAGGGGGCTTTGGACTGAAGCTTTCTTT.

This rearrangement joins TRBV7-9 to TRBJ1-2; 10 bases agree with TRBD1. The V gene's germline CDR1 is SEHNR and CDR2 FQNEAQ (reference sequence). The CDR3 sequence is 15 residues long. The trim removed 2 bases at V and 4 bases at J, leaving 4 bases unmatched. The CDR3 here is CASSLSGTGAYGYTF. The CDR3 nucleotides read TGTGCCAGCAGCTTATCCGGGACAGGGGCCTATGGCTACACCTTC. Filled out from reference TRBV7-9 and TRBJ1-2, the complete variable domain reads DTGVSQNPRHKITKRGQNVTFRCDPISEHNRLYWYRQTLGQGPEFLTYFQNEAQLEKSRLLSDRFSAERPKGSFSTLEIQRTEQGDSAMYLCASSLSGTGAYGYTFGSGTRLTVV.

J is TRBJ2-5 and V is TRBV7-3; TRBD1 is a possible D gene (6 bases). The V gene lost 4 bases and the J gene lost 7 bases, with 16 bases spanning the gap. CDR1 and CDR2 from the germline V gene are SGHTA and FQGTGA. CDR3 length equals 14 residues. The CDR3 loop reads CASSSGQPPRTQYF. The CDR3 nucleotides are TGTGCCAGCAGCTCAGGACAGCCCCCCAGGACCCAGTACTTC.

In DNA, the CDR3 is TGTGCCAGCAGCCCTCAGTTAAATGAGCAGTTCTTC. It specifies CASSPQLNEQFF. This chain joins TRBV7-2 and TRBJ2-1, with D hard to call. In germline, CDR1 is SGHTA, CDR2 FQGNSA. V lost 5 bases to trimming and J lost 7 bases, with 9 bases between them. This CDR3 region has 12 residues.

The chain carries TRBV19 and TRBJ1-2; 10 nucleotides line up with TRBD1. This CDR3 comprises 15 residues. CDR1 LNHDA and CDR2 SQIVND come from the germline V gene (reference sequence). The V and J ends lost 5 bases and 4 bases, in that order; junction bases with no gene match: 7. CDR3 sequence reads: CASSSFGDRGYGYTF. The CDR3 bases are TGTGCCAGTAGTTCCTTCGGGGACAGGGGCTATGGCTACACCTTC. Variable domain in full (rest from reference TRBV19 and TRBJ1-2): DGGITQSPKYLFRKEGQNVTLSCEQNLNHDAMYWYRQDPGQGLRLIYYSQIVNDFQKGDIAEGYSVSREKKESFPLTVTSAQKNPTAFYLCASSSFGDRGYGYTFGSGTRLTVV.

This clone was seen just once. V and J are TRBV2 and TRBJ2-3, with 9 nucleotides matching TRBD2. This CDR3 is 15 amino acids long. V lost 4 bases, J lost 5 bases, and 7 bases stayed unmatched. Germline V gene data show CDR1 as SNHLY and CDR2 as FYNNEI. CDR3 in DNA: TGTGCCAGCAGTGGTGTAGCGGGAGTCCAAGATACGCAGTATTTT. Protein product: CASSGVAGVQDTQYF.

CDR3 coding DNA: TGTGCCAGCAGTAGGGAGGAGGTGAGCTACGAGCAGTACTTC. This encodes CASSREEVSYEQYF. This chain links TRBV6-5 with TRBJ2-7, with D perhaps TRBD2 (6 bases). V shed 5 bases and J shed 3 bases, with 14 bases lying between them. The germline gives CDR1 MNHEY, CDR2 SVGAGI. The CDR3 sequence is 14 residues long.

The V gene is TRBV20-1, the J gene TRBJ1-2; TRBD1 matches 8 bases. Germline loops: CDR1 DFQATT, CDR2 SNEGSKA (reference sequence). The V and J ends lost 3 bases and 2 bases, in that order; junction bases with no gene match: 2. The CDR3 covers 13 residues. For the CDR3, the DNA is TGCAGTGCTAGTAGGGACAGGAACTATGGCTACACCTTC. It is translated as CSASRDRNYGYTF.

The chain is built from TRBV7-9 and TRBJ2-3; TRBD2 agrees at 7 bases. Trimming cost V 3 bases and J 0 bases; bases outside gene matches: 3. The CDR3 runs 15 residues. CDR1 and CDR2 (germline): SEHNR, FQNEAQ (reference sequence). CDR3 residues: CASSFGGGSTDTQYF. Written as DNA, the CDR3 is TGTGCCAGCAGCTTCGGCGGGGGTAGCACAGATACGCAGTATTTT.

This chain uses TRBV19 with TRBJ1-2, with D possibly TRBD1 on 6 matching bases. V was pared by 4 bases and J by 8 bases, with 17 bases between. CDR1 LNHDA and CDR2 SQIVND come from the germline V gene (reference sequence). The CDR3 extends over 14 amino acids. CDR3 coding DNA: TGTGCCAGTAGTAGGGGCCTACAGGGAAAAGGCTACACCTTC. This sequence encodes CASSRGLQGKGYTF.

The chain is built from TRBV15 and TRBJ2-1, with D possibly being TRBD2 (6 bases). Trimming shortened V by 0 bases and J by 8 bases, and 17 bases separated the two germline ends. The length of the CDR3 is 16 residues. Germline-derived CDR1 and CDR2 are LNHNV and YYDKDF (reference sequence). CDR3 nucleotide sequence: TGTGCCACCAGCAGAGATTTTTCTAGCGCTAGAGATGAGCAGTTCTTC. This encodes CATSRDFSSARDEQFF.

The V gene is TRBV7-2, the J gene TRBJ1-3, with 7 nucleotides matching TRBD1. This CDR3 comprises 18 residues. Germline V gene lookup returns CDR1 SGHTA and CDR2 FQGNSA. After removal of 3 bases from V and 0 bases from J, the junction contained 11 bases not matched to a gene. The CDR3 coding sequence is TGTGCCAGCAGCTTTAGTTACAGGGGAGGAGCCTCTGGAAACACCATATATTTT. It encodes CASSFSYRGGASGNTIYF.

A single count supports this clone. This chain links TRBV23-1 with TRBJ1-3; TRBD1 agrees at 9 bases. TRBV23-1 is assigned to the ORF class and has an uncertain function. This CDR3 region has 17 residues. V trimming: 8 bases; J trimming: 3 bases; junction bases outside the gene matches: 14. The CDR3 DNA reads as TGCGCCAGCCGGACGGGACAGGGTCATCGAGATGGAAACACCATATATTTT. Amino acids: CASRTGQGHRDGNTIYF.

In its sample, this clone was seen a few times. CDR3 in DNA: TGTGCCAGTAGTACTGGACAGGGCTTTAATGAAAAACTGTTTTTT. The encoded protein is CASSTGQGFNEKLFF. This chain connects TRBV19 to TRBJ1-4; 8 positions agree with TRBD1. Germline V lookup: CDR1 LNHDA, CDR2 SQIVND (reference sequence). This CDR3 region has 15 residues. Trimming at V came to 4 bases and at J to 4 bases, leaving 5 bases not matched to a gene.

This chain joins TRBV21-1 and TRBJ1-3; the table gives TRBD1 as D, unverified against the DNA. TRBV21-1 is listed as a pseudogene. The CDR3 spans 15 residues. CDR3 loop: CASRHYGTGANTIYF. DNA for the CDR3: TGTGCCAGCAGACACTATGGGACAGGGGCAAACACCATATATTTT.

CDR3 in amino acids: CASSLAQGSYNEQFF. The CDR3 DNA follows: TGTGCCAGCAGCTTAGCACAGGGCTCCTACAATGAGCAGTTCTTC. The rearrangement joins TRBV7-6 to TRBJ2-1; D possibly corresponds to TRBD1 (6 bases). V was pared by 0 bases and J by 0 bases, with 6 bases between. Germline V gene lookup returns CDR1 SGHVS and CDR2 FNYEAQ. The CDR3 has 15 residues.